Below are 20 T cell receptor beta chains sequenced from a single sample in a study of cytomegalovirus exposure and HLA in healthy donors (dated by TCRdb to about 2017). Libraries were built with the immunoSEQ multiplex PCR assay. For the multiplex PCR, a mixture combining 60 forward primers for TCR Vbeta segments and 13 reverse primers for TCR Jbeta segments was used. TCRdb took this table from immuneACCESS and kept in-frame rearrangements with V and J called. Such tables lack part of the clones; where checked against another copy, unresolved V genes explain under half of the gap, and the rest is unexplained. This sample holds some 140,000 clones; over 70% were observed only once. The top ten clonotypes cover under 2.5% of the sample. Sequenced input: PBMCs. These receptors originate from a man younger than 40 in good health and CMV-seronegative.

CDR3 sequence: CASSEGQIGGTIYF. The CDR3 DNA reads TGTGCCAGCAGCGAGGGACAGATCGGCGGCACCATATATTTT. The chain recombines TRBV6-5 with TRBJ1-3, with 7 bases aligning to TRBD1. Germline V gene sequence: CDR1 MNHEY, CDR2 SVGAGI. The CDR3 length is 14 residues. J was trimmed by 9 bases and V by 6 bases; bases with no gene match: 11.

The genes are TRBV10-3 and TRBJ1-3; D is ambiguous. This CDR3 is 15 amino acids long. V was clipped by 9 bases and J by 1 base, with 16 bases between them. Germline V gene sequence: CDR1 ENHRY, CDR2 SYGVKD. The DNA of the CDR3 is TGTGCCATGTGGGCCTTACCGCGTTCTGGAAACACCATATATTTT. It yields the protein CAMWALPRSGNTIYF.

The J gene is TRBJ1-3, the V gene TRBV7-2; no reliable D call. Deletions cut 1 base from V and 0 bases from J, with 10 bases between. Germline V CDR1 and CDR2: SGHTA, FQGNSA. The CDR3 sequence is 16 residues long. The CDR3 here is CASSLVGQFSGNTIYF. The CDR3 DNA reads as TGTGCCAGCAGCTTAGTTGGGCAGTTCTCTGGAAACACCATATATTTT.

Notes on this clone: A read error may account for a junction end that differs from germline. The gene calls are TRBV7-9 and TRBJ1-4; a weak D match, TRBD1 (5 bases). The CDR3 spans 16 residues. Per the germline V gene, CDR1 is SEHNR and CDR2 is FQNEAQ (reference sequence). CDR3 region: CSSSLGKGAFNEKLFF. DNA of the CDR3: TGTTCCAGCAGCTTAGGGAAAGGGGCCTTTAATGAAAAACTGTTTTTT.

In its sample, this clone was seen once. J is TRBJ2-7 and V is TRBV7-9; a possible D gene is TRBD1 (5 bases). Germline-derived CDR1 and CDR2 are SEHNR and FQNEAQ (reference sequence). The CDR3 has 14 amino acids. V was clipped by 1 base and J by 2 bases, with 9 bases between them. The CDR3 coding sequence is TGTGCCAGCAGCTTAGGGGGCGGACCCTACGAGCAGTACTTC. Amino acid sequence: CASSLGGGPYEQYF.

The count of this clone is one. The J gene is TRBJ2-3, the V gene TRBV7-2; 8 bases are a match to TRBD1. Germline CDR1 reads SGHTA; CDR2 reads FQGNSA. The V gene end was trimmed by 3 bases and the J gene end by 4 bases; junction bases not matched to a gene: 3. This CDR3 contains 14 residues. CDR3 coding DNA: TGTGCCAGCAGCTTTACAGGGGGTTCAGATACGCAGTATTTT. Protein product: CASSFTGGSDTQYF.

Turning to this clone: The junction departs from the called germline gene at one end, perhaps through a read error. This chain joins TRBV25-1 and TRBJ1-2; D unresolved. CDR3 length equals 15 residues. Looked up from germline, CDR1 is MGHDK and CDR2 is SYGVNS. CDR3 nucleotide sequence: TGTGCCAGCAGTGAACCCGGCGTAACTGACTATGGCTACCCCTTC. This gives the protein CASSEPGVTDYGYPF.

This chain connects TRBV2 to TRBJ2-7; TRBD1 matches 8 bases. The V gene's germline CDR1 is SNHLY and CDR2 FYNNEI. CDR3 length: 14 residues. Trimming cost V 5 bases and J 5 bases; bases outside gene matches: 8. The CDR3 DNA is TGTGCCAGCAGTTACGACAGGGGTTACGACGAGCAGTACTTC. This sequence encodes CASSYDRGYDEQYF.

J is TRBJ1-1 and V is TRBV28; D remains ambiguous. The V gene lost 8 bases and the J gene lost 5 bases, with 9 bases spanning the gap. The CDR3 totals 11 residues. The V gene's germline CDR1 is MDHEN and CDR2 SYDVKM. For the CDR3, the DNA is TGTGCCAGCCGATGGCGGACTGAAGCTTTCTTT. Translation gives CASRWRTEAFF.

CDR3 sequence: CASSHHSGGDQNIQYF. CDR3 coding DNA: TGTGCCAGCAGCCACCATAGCGGGGGGGATCAAAACATTCAGTACTTC. The chain recombines TRBV2 with TRBJ2-4, with 11 positions matching TRBD2. This CDR3 comprises 16 residues. Germline V gene data show CDR1 as SNHLY and CDR2 as FYNNEI. Trimming at V came to 6 bases and at J to 5 bases, leaving 9 bases not matched to a gene.

The chain recombines TRBV6-4 with TRBJ1-2; D is possibly TRBD1 (5 bases). The V end was cut by 0 bases, the J end by 6 bases, with 11 bases between. The CDR3 has 14 amino acids. Germline-derived CDR1 and CDR2 are MRHNA and SNTAGT. The CDR3 spells CASSDSFQGNGYTF. The DNA of the CDR3 is TGTGCCAGCAGTGACTCTTTCCAGGGTAATGGCTACACCTTC.

As to this clone: A read error may account for a junction end that differs from germline. The CDR3 DNA is TGTGCCAGCAGTTACTCGGGGGGGTTTAGCAATCAGCCCCAGAATTTT. This codes for CASSYSGGFSNQPQNF. The rearrangement joins TRBV6-6 to TRBJ1-5; D perhaps matches TRBD1 (5 bases). Germline lookup yields CDR1 MNHNY and CDR2 SVGAGI (reference sequence). This CDR3 region has 16 residues.

The chain employs TRBV19 and TRBJ2-1; D remains ambiguous. Germline-derived CDR1 and CDR2 are LNHDA and SQIVND (reference sequence). The CDR3 totals 11 residues. Trimming shortened V by 8 bases and J by 9 bases, and 11 bases separated the two germline ends. The CDR3 sequence is CASGLSSEQFF. Here the CDR3 DNA reads TGTGCCAGTGGATTATCTAGTGAGCAGTTCTTC.

J is TRBJ2-1 and V is TRBV19, with 7 bases that match TRBD1. Trimming at V came to 1 base and at J to 0 bases, leaving 3 bases not matched to a gene. This CDR3 comprises 16 residues. Germline lookup yields CDR1 LNHDA and CDR2 SQIVND (reference sequence). CDR3 nucleotides: TGTGCCAGTAGTATAGGAGCAGGGGGCTCCTACAATGAGCAGTTCTTC. It specifies CASSIGAGGSYNEQFF.

The genes are TRBV5-6 and TRBJ1-2; 8 positions agree with TRBD1. The germline gives CDR1 SGHDT, CDR2 YYEEEE. Trimming cost V 3 bases and J 4 bases; bases outside gene matches: 11. This CDR3 has 16 amino acids. For the CDR3, the DNA is TGTGCCAGCAGCTCCTACGGACAGGGCGCGGTCTATGGCTACACCTTC. Translating gives CASSSYGQGAVYGYTF.

The table lists this clone with a count of one. The CDR3 bases are TGTGCCAGCAGCACTGCGGGGGTGTTAGAGACCCAGTACTTC. Its protein product is CASSTAGVLETQYF. The chain employs TRBV9 and TRBJ2-5; 7 bases fit TRBD2. The CDR3 spans 14 residues. Per the germline V gene, CDR1 is SGDLS and CDR2 is YYNGEE. V trimming: 4 bases; J trimming: 4 bases; junction bases outside the gene matches: 7.

The V and J genes are TRBV23-1 and TRBJ1-2, with a weak D call TRBD1 (6 bases). TRBV23-1 is marked as an open reading frame, function uncertain. CDR3 length: 15 amino acids. With 0 bases removed from V and 5 bases from J, the gap between germline ends came to 13 bases. CDR3 protein: CASSQSSDRMYGYTF. As DNA, the CDR3 is TGCGCCAGCAGTCAATCGAGTGACAGGATGTATGGCTACACCTTC.

The chain joins TRBV7-8 to TRBJ1-4; D possibly corresponds to TRBD1 (6 bases). Per germline, CDR1 SGHVS and CDR2 FQNEAQ. This CDR3 has 16 residues. Trimming took 5 bases from V and 4 from J, leaving 17 bases between them. CDR3 in DNA: TGTGCCAGCAGCCCTCTTGCGGGGGGCAGTAATGAAAAACTGTTTTTT. This gives the protein CASSPLAGGSNEKLFF.

V usage is TRBV29-1 and J usage is TRBJ1-2, with 8 bases identical to TRBD1. The junction had 12 bases not matched to a gene; V was cut back by 3 bases and J by 3 bases. This CDR3 has 16 residues. Germline V gene lookup returns CDR1 SQVTM and CDR2 ANQGSEA. The CDR3 reads CSVDGQGDGRDYGYTF. DNA of the CDR3: TGCAGCGTTGACGGACAGGGAGACGGTAGGGACTATGGCTACACCTTC.

The chain has TRBV7-2 and TRBJ2-7, with TRBD2 identical over 8 bases. After removal of 2 bases from V and 3 bases from J, the junction contained 6 bases not matched to a gene. The germline V gene has CDR1 SGHTA and CDR2 FQGNSA. This CDR3 is 15 amino acids long. The CDR3 protein is CASSLSRGGRYEQYF. The CDR3 DNA follows: TGTGCCAGCAGCTTATCTCGGGGGGGACGCTACGAGCAGTACTTC.